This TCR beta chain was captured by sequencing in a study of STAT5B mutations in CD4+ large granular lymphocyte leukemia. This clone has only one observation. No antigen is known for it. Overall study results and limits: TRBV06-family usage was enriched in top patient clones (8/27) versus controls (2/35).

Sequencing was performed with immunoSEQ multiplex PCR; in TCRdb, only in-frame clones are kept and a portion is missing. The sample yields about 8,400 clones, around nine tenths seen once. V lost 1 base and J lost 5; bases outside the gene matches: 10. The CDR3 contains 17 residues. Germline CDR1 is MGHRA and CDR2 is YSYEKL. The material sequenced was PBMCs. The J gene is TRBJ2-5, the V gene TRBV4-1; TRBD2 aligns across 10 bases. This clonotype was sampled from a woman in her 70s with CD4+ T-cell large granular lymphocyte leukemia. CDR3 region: CASSQGETSGLGETQYF. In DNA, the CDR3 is TGCGCCAGCAGCCAAGGCGAGACTAGCGGGTTGGGGGAGACCCAGTACTTC.